This is a list of T cell receptor beta chains from one sample in a study of T cells in Graves' hyperthyroidism and ophthalmopathy. Via MiXCR, TCRdb re-called the multiplex PCR reads, giving one row per CDR3 protein. The profile shows hundreds of thousands of distinct CDR3 sequences, around 16% of them singletons. The sequenced material came from blood. The receptors were sampled from a woman between 18 and 29 years old with Graves' hyperthyroidism. Both conserved end residues are part of each CDR3. The D gene is left open where the match is weak. Clone size appears in some rows only: once, few, many, or a class for an expanded clone.

d_call cdr3_length j_call clone_size v_call cdr3_nt cdr3_aa
TRBD1 15 TRBJ1-4 few TRBV7-8 TGTGCCAGCAGCTTAAGGGGGCCCTTTGGGGAAAAACTGTTTTTT CASSLRGPFGEKLFF
. 15 TRBJ2-2 many TRBV12-3/TRBV12-4 TGTGCCAGCAGTTTTGGCGGAGCGAACACCGGGGAGCTGTTTTTT CASSFGGANTGELFF
TRBD2 14 TRBJ2-7 few TRBV2 TGTGCCAGCAGTGAAGGGACTAGCAGCGACGAGCAGTACTTC CASSEGTSSDEQYF
TRBD2 16 TRBJ2-1 many TRBV2 TGTGCCAGCAGTGTGACTAGCGGGGGGGCCAACAATGAGCAGTTCTTC CASSVTSGGANNEQFF
TRBD2 17 TRBJ2-7 few TRBV6-2/TRBV6-3 TGTGCCAGCAGTTATCTCACCTCGGGACTAGCCACCTACGAGCAGTACTTC CASSYLTSGLATYEQYF
. 15 TRBJ1-4 many TRBV29-1 TGCAGCGTTGAAGATGAAGCAGGGATAGGGGAAAAACTGTTTTTT CSVEDEAGIGEKLFF
TRBD1 14 TRBJ1-6 many TRBV2 TGTGCCAGCAGTGACAGGCAGGGGGTATCACCCCTCCACTTT CASSDRQGVSPLHF
. 13 TRBJ2-2 . TRBV19 TGTGCCAGTAGTCACAGGGTGGTCGGGGAGCTGTTTTTT CASSHRVVGELFF
TRBD2 15 TRBJ2-2 few TRBV20-1 TGCAGTGCCCACCCAGCGGGGGGGCCGGGCGGGGAGCTGTTTTTT CSAHPAGGPGGELFF
TRBD2 18 TRBJ2-5 few TRBV5-1 TGCGCCAGCAGCCGTAGCGGAGCGGGAGGGCCGCTTGGAGAGACCCAGTACTTC CASSRSGAGGPLGETQYF
TRBD1 15 TRBJ1-3 . TRBV28 TGTGCCAGCAGTCCCGGGACAGTACTCGGAAACACCATATATTTT CASSPGTVLGNTIYF
TRBD1 15 TRBJ2-1 . TRBV15 TGTGCCACCAGGGGGACAGGGGGATACTACAATGAGCAGTTCTTC CATRGTGGYYNEQFF
. 17 TRBJ2-3 . TRBV4-1 TGCGCCAGCAGCCAAGACGCTCAGCGGTCGCACAGAGGTACGCAGTATTTT CASSQDAQRSHRGTQYF
. 14 TRBJ1-1 many TRBV27 TGTGCCAGCAGTTTTTCAAGGTTTGGCACTGAAGCTTTCTTT CASSFSRFGTEAFF
TRBD2 15 TRBJ2-3 many TRBV5-8 TGTGCCAGCAGCTTGCTAGCGGGAGGCCCAGATACGCAGTATTTT CASSLLAGGPDTQYF
TRBD2 18 TRBJ2-2 . TRBV6-1 TGTGCCAGCAGTGACCACACTTTAAGCGGGAGAGTCGTCGGGGAGCTGTTTTTT CASSDHTLSGRVVGELFF
TRBD2 15 TRBJ2-3 few TRBV7-8 TGTGCCAGCAGCTTACTAGCGGGATACACAGATACGCAGTATTTT CASSLLAGYTDTQYF
TRBD1 13 TRBJ2-7 . TRBV13 TGTGCCAGCAGCTTTCAGGGGGTTTACGAGCAGTACTTC CASSFQGVYEQYF
. 16 TRBJ1-3 few TRBV5-5 TGTGCCAGCAGCTTGGAGGACCTCGGAGCTGGAAACACCATATATTTT CASSLEDLGAGNTIYF
. 15 TRBJ2-7 . TRBV28 TGTGCCAGCACCAAACCCGGGACTTCCTCCTACGAGCAGTACTTC CASTKPGTSSYEQYF
. 16 TRBJ2-5 . TRBV5-5 TGTGCCAGCAGCCGGACGATTTGGGATATCCAAGAGACCCAGTACTTC CASSRTIWDIQETQYF
TRBD1 17 TRBJ1-1 . TRBV5-1 TGCGCCAGCAGCTTGGCCGGGACAGGGGATTGGGACACTGAAGCTTTCTTT CASSLAGTGDWDTEAFF
. 13 TRBJ1-1 many TRBV5-1 TGCGCCAGCAGCGCAGACATGAACACTGAAGCTTTCTTT CASSADMNTEAFF
. 16 TRBJ1-5 many TRBV12-3/TRBV12-4 TGTGCCAGCAGTTTAGCTACGGGGGGCGGAAGTCAGCCCCAGCATTTT CASSLATGGGSQPQHF
. 15 TRBJ2-3 many TRBV20-1 TGCAGTGCTGACAAGGGTGGGCGGGGCACAGATACGCAGTATTTT CSADKGGRGTDTQYF
. 16 TRBJ1-1 many TRBV6-1 TGTGCCAGCAGTTTTATACTCGCGGGCGGAGGGACTGAAGCTTTCTTT CASSFILAGGGTEAFF
. 12 TRBJ2-5 many TRBV19 TGTGCCAGTAGTCTACAGGGAGAGACCCAGTACTTC CASSLQGETQYF
. 18 TRBJ2-1 . TRBV12-3/TRBV12-4 TGTGCCAGCAGCCCGTCCCCGGGAGCCTCTGGCTCCTACAATGAGCAGTTCTTC CASSPSPGASGSYNEQFF
TRBD2 14 TRBJ2-1 . TRBV12-3/TRBV12-4 TGTGCCAGCAGTGAAGCCGTAGCGGGATATGAGCAGTTCTTC CASSEAVAGYEQFF
TRBD1 15 TRBJ2-1 . TRBV6-1 TGTGCCACCAGACAGATGACAGGGGGCTACAATGAGCAGTTCTTC CATRQMTGGYNEQFF
. 11 TRBJ1-5 many TRBV28 TGTGCCAGCAGTAACTATCAGCCCCAGCATTTT CASSNYQPQHF
. 16 TRBJ2-6 few TRBV27 TGTGCCAGCAGTTTCCAGGGGTCGGCGGGGGCCAACGTCCTGACTTTC CASSFQGSAGANVLTF
. 12 TRBJ1-2 . TRBV7-2 TGTGCCAGCAGCTTAAATCAACGGGGCTACACCTTC CASSLNQRGYTF
. 16 TRBJ2-3 . TRBV9 TGTGCCAGCAGCCTTGGACTTCAATCGACCGCAGATACGCAGTATTTT CASSLGLQSTADTQYF
TRBD1 15 TRBJ2-1 many TRBV6-1 TGTGCCAGCGCCTGGACAGGGGGCATCTACAATGAGCAGTTCTTC CASAWTGGIYNEQFF
. 12 TRBJ2-3 many TRBV5-1 TGTGCCAGCAGCTTAGTCACAGATACGCAGTATTTT CASSLVTDTQYF
. 13 TRBJ1-1 many TRBV18 TGTGCCAGCTCACTTAATTTGGTGGCTGAAGCTTTCTTT CASSLNLVAEAFF
TRBD1 15 TRBJ2-5 many TRBV28 TGTGCCAGCAGCCCCCGGCGGACAGGGCGAGAGACCCAGTACTTC CASSPRRTGRETQYF
. 11 TRBJ2-7 many TRBV5-1 TGCGCCAGCAGGACCGGGGACGAGCAGTACTTC CASRTGDEQYF
TRBD1 14 TRBJ2-1 . TRBV7-9 TGTGCCAGCAGCTTAGGGGCGTTGACAGGGTTACTGTTCTTC CASSLGALTGLLFF
. 17 TRBJ2-1 many TRBV11-2 TGTGCCAGCAGCTTAGATCTCGGCAGGGCTTCCTACAATGAGCAGTTCTTC CASSLDLGRASYNEQFF
. 16 TRBJ1-4 many TRBV6-1 TGTGCCAGCGTCAGAACCTTTGGTGCAACTAATGAAAAACTGTTTTTT CASVRTFGATNEKLFF
TRBD1 13 TRBJ1-1 many TRBV5-1 TGCGCCAGCAGCCATACAGGGGCGACTGAAGCTTTCTTT CASSHTGATEAFF
. 15 TRBJ1-6 . TRBV7-2 TGTGCCAGCAGCTTAGGAAGGGGTGTACATTCACCCCTCCACTTT CASSLGRGVHSPLHF
TRBD1 12 TRBJ1-2 once TRBV29-1 TGCAGCGCCAACAGGGGCCCAGACGGCTACACCTTC CSANRGPDGYTF
TRBD1 14 TRBJ2-3 . TRBV12-3/TRBV12-4 TGTGCCAGCAGAGCACAGGGGGGCACAGATACGCAGTATTTT CASRAQGGTDTQYF
TRBD1 15 TRBJ1-1 . TRBV5-1 TGCGCCAGCAGCTTAGGGGACAGCCCTAGCGCTGAAGCTTTCTTT CASSLGDSPSAEAFF
. 14 TRBJ1-5 few TRBV12-3/TRBV12-4 TGTGCCAGCAGTTTAGCCAGGGGCAATCAGCCCCAGCATTTT CASSLARGNQPQHF
TRBD1 13 TRBJ2-5 once TRBV6-5 TGTGCCAGCAGTTCCGGACAGGCAGAGACCCAGTACTTC CASSSGQAETQYF
. 18 TRBJ1-5 few TRBV6-1 TGTGCCAGCAGTGAAGAGGTGTACCCGGGCTATAGCAATCAGCCCCAGCATTTT CASSEEVYPGYSNQPQHF
. 14 TRBJ2-4 few TRBV15 TGTGCCACCAGCGGGACGGCTAGGGGGAACATTCAGTACTTC CATSGTARGNIQYF
TRBD1 13 TRBJ1-2 many TRBV7-2 TGTGCCAGCAGCTTGGTACGGGACAGCGGCTACACCTTC CASSLVRDSGYTF
TRBD2 14 TRBJ2-1 many TRBV28 TGTGCCAGCAGTCGCTACCAGCGGGAGGCTGAGCAGTTCTTC CASSRYQREAEQFF
TRBD2 13 TRBJ2-7 few TRBV20-1 TGCAGTGCTATAGCGGGGGGGAGGTACGAGCAGTACTTC CSAIAGGRYEQYF
. 13 TRBJ1-5 many TRBV6-2/TRBV6-3 TGTGCCAGCAGTTACTCCCGGGGCCAGCCCCAGCATTTT CASSYSRGQPQHF
. 13 TRBJ2-1 few TRBV4-1 TGCGCCAGCAGCCATGGCGGGTACAATGAGCAGTTCTTC CASSHGGYNEQFF
. 16 TRBJ2-5 few TRBV14 TGTGCCAGCAGCCAAGGACAGAGACAGTACCAAGAGACCCAGTACTTC CASSQGQRQYQETQYF